This section outlines one TCR beta chain sequence together with its context. The antigen remains unidentified. The primer mix had 60 Vbeta and 13 Jbeta primers. Produced via immunoSEQ multiplex PCR; TCRdb's table is partial and in-frame only. Its table lists 150,000 or so clones. This sample stems from a study of cytomegalovirus exposure and HLA in healthy donors. General observations from the study: Because they were indistinguishable, some V segments, including TRBV6-2 and TRBV6-3, were excluded. Most TCR sequences were rare, but some public TCRs occurred in many donors. The authors enumerated under 200 TCR beta chains as linked to cytomegalovirus.

This CDR3 comprises 14 residues. CDR1 and CDR2 from the germline V gene are LGHNA and YSLEER. V dropped 2 bases and J dropped 4 bases, with 10 bases sitting between them. The chain uses TRBV4-3 and TRBJ2-3, with D possibly matching TRBD1 (7 bases). This clonotype was sampled from a man between 25 and 39 years old in good health and CMV-seronegative. Material: PBMCs. The CDR3 loop reads CASSQQGEADTQYF. The CDR3 DNA reads as TGCGCCAGCAGCCAACAGGGGGAGGCAGATACGCAGTATTTT.